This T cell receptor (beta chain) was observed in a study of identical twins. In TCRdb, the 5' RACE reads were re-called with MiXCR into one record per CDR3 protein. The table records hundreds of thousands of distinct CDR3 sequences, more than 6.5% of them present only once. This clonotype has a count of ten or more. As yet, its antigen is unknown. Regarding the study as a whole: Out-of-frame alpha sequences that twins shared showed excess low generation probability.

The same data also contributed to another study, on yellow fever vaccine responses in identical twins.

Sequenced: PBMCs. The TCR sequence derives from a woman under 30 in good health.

CDR3 nucleotide sequence: TGCAGCGTATCTAAACCGCAGGAGAAGAGTGTACATGGCTACACCTTC. Amino acid sequence: CSVSKPQEKSVHGYTF. The genes are TRBV29-1 and TRBJ1-2; D remains unclear. The V end was cut by 6 bases, the J end by 6 bases, with 26 bases between. The length of the CDR3 is 16 residues. Per germline, CDR1 SQVTM and CDR2 ANQGSEA.